Listed below are T cell receptor beta chains from one sample, sequenced in a study of CD8+ T cells in alopecia areata. Profiling relied on immunoSEQ multiplex PCR, and the TCRdb table lists in-frame clones only, not all of them. The table has under 250,000 clones, approximately 53% seen once. Sequenced sample: CD8+ T cells sorted from blood. The receptors originated from a human donor in good health. Both conserved end residues are part of each CDR3. D genes are given only for firm matches. Where a row states a size, it is once, few, many or the class of an expanded clone; other rows omit it.

j_call,clone_size,d_call,v_call,cdr3_aa,cdr3_nt
TRBJ2-7,NA,NA,TRBV2,CASSLEPVSSYEQYF,TGTGCCAGCAGCTTAGAACCCGTTAGCTCCTACGAGCAGTACTTC
TRBJ2-3,once,NA,TRBV9,CASSVEGRGGDTQYF,TGTGCCAGCAGCGTAGAGGGACGGGGCGGGGACACGCAGTATTTT
TRBJ1-1,NA,NA,TRBV30,CAWSVMANTEAFF,TGTGCCTGGAGTGTAATGGCTAACACTGAAGCTTTCTTT
TRBJ1-1,NA,NA,TRBV29-1,CSVEDQVAGWYTEAFF,TGCAGCGTTGAAGATCAGGTGGCAGGGTGGTACACTGAAGCTTTCTTT
TRBJ2-7,NA,NA,TRBV7-6,CASSLSYEQYF,TGTGCCAGCAGCTTGTCCTACGAGCAGTACTTC
TRBJ2-4,NA,TRBD2,TRBV28,CASSSAAGAKNIQYF,TGTGCCAGCAGTTCTGCAGCGGGGGCCAAAAACATTCAGTACTTC
TRBJ1-5,few,NA,TRBV9,CASSLGGNSNQPQHF,TGTGCCAGCAGCTTAGGGGGGAATAGCAATCAGCCCCAGCATTTT
TRBJ1-5,few,NA,TRBV23-1,CASSHTVWQPQHF,TGCGCCAGCAGTCATACCGTATGGCAGCCCCAGCATTTT
TRBJ2-7,NA,TRBD1,TRBV13,CASSLEGTGPYEQYF,TGTGCCAGCAGCTTAGAAGGGACAGGACCCTACGAGCAGTACTTC
TRBJ1-2,NA,TRBD1,TRBV5-4,CASSIPGQGLGYTF,TGTGCCAGCAGCATACCGGGACAGGGCCTAGGCTACACCTTC
TRBJ1-2,many,TRBD1,TRBV29-1,CSVEDQWSGTGDGYTF,TGCAGCGTTGAAGATCAGTGGAGTGGGACAGGGGACGGCTACACCTTC
TRBJ2-3,NA,TRBD2,TRBV5-1,CASSLLAPSDTQYF,TGCGCCAGCAGCCTACTAGCGCCTTCAGATACGCAGTATTTT
TRBJ2-7,NA,NA,TRBV9,CASSVEGNEQYF,TGTGCCAGCAGCGTAGAGGGGAACGAGCAGTACTTC
TRBJ2-5,NA,TRBD1,TRBV6-5,CASSRQGETQYF,TGTGCCAGCAGCCGACAGGGAGAGACCCAGTACTTC
TRBJ2-7,few,NA,TRBV29-1,CSVVLGDSYEQYF,TGCAGCGTTGTTCTGGGGGACTCCTACGAGCAGTACTTC
TRBJ2-1,NA,NA,TRBV7-9,CASSLSTLRDEQFF,TGTGCCAGCAGCTTATCTACCTTGCGAGATGAGCAGTTCTTC
TRBJ2-4,few,NA,TRBV7-9,CASSLEGNIQYF,TGTGCCAGCAGCTTAGAGGGAAACATTCAGTACTTC
TRBJ1-1,NA,NA,TRBV9,CASSAREPNAEAFF,TGTGCCAGCAGCGCAAGGGAACCTAACGCTGAAGCTTTCTTT
TRBJ2-7,NA,NA,TRBV5-5,CASSRPDYEQYF,TGTGCCAGCAGCAGACCGGACTACGAGCAGTACTTC
TRBJ1-4,NA,NA,TRBV13,CASSPGPQKLFF,TGTGCCAGCAGCCCGGGACCACAGAAACTGTTTTTT
TRBJ2-1,NA,NA,TRBV5-1,CASSLEVEGVLLQGEQFF,TGCGCCAGCAGCTTGGAGGTAGAGGGGGTTCTGCTTCAGGGTGAGCAGTTCTTC
TRBJ2-7,NA,TRBD2,TRBV4-1,CASSQMTSVLYEQYF,TGCGCCAGCAGCCAAATGACTAGCGTGTTATACGAGCAGTACTTC
TRBJ1-1,NA,NA,TRBV6-5,CASKYSQGDTEAFF,TGTGCCAGCAAGTATTCCCAGGGTGACACTGAAGCTTTCTTT
TRBJ1-1,few,NA,TRBV30,CAWSTTGNTEAFF,TGTGCCTGGAGTACCACAGGGAACACTGAAGCTTTCTTT
TRBJ2-1,few,NA,TRBV27,CASRRGYNEQFF,TGTGCCAGCAGGCGGGGCTACAATGAGCAGTTCTTC
TRBJ2-3,NA,NA,TRBV30,CAWTKTGDTQYF,TGTGCCTGGACTAAGACAGGAGATACGCAGTATTTT
TRBJ2-1,NA,NA,TRBV29-1,CSVEGGTHNEQFF,TGCAGCGTTGAAGGCGGGACCCACAATGAGCAGTTCTTC
TRBJ1-2,few,NA,TRBV6-5,CASSYSTGTLNYGYTF,TGTGCCAGCAGTTACTCGACCGGGACCCTTAACTATGGCTACACCTTC
TRBJ2-3,NA,NA,TRBV30,CAWFGGADTQYF,TGTGCCTGGTTTGGGGGGGCCGATACGCAGTATTTT
TRBJ1-1,few,NA,TRBV2,CASGHMKVNTEAFF,TGTGCCAGCGGCCATATGAAGGTGAACACTGAAGCTTTCTTT
TRBJ2-6,NA,NA,TRBV5-4,CASSRQSSGANVLTF,TGTGCCAGCAGCCGACAGAGCTCTGGGGCCAACGTCCTGACTTTC
TRBJ2-1,NA,NA,TRBV29-1,CSCDWAANEQFF,TGCAGCTGTGACTGGGCGGCCAATGAGCAGTTCTTC
TRBJ1-5,NA,TRBD1,TRBV30,CAWSGTGRGQPQHF,TGTGCCTGGAGTGGGACAGGGAGAGGTCAGCCCCAGCATTTT
TRBJ1-2,NA,NA,TRBV7-9,CASSLAARADGYTF,TGTGCCAGCAGCTTAGCGGCCAGGGCAGATGGCTACACCTTC
TRBJ2-3,once,NA,TRBV6-5,CASSYSNTDTQYF,TGTGCCAGCAGTTACTCGAACACAGATACGCAGTATTTT
TRBJ1-5,few,NA,TRBV2,CASSPGTDSNQPQHF,TGTGCCAGCAGCCCCGGGACGGATAGCAATCAGCCCCAGCATTTT
TRBJ2-5,NA,NA,TRBV30,CAWSVVETQYF,TGTGCCTGGAGTGTGGTCGAGACCCAGTACTTC
TRBJ2-7,NA,NA,TRBV6-5,CASSYNGWRYEQYF,TGTGCCAGCAGTTACAATGGTTGGCGCTACGAGCAGTACTTC
TRBJ1-1,NA,NA,TRBV30,CARRVDREAFF,TGTGCCCGACGGGTTGACCGTGAAGCTTTCTTT
TRBJ2-5,NA,TRBD1,TRBV30,CAWNSRDRFQETQYF,TGTGCCTGGAACTCCCGGGACAGATTTCAAGAGACCCAGTACTTC
TRBJ1-5,NA,NA,TRBV15,CATSTGANQPQHF,TGTGCCACCAGCACCGGGGCAAATCAGCCCCAGCATTTT
TRBJ2-3,once,NA,TRBV6-1,CASPGDSTDTQYF,TGTGCCAGCCCGGGGGATAGCACAGATACGCAGTATTTT
TRBJ1-6,NA,NA,TRBV7-9,CASRAGFSNSPLHF,TGTGCCAGCAGGGCAGGGTTCAGCAATTCACCCCTCCACTTT
TRBJ2-6,NA,NA,TRBV6-6,CASSYPSGANVLTF,TGTGCCAGCAGTTACCCCTCTGGGGCCAACGTCCTGACTTTC
TRBJ2-3,NA,NA,TRBV6-5,CASQTAGGRTDTQYF,TGTGCCAGCCAAACCGCCGGGGGCCGCACAGATACGCAGTATTTT
TRBJ2-7,NA,TRBD1,TRBV25-1,CATGTGIYEQYF,TGTGCCACCGGGACAGGGATCTACGAGCAGTACTTC
TRBJ2-3,NA,NA,TRBV4-1,CASSQDDSTDTQYF,TGCGCCAGCAGCCAAGACGATTCCACAGATACGCAGTATTTT